This is a list of T cell receptor beta chains from one sample in a study of cytomegalovirus exposure and HLA in healthy donors. Data came from immunoSEQ multiplex PCR; TCRdb stores just in-frame clones and leaves some out. Among about 160,000 clones, about 76% were seen once, and the ten largest hold roughly 2%. Sample: PBMCs. The receptors come from a female donor in good health and CMV-seronegative. Each CDR3 is given with its conserved first and last residue. D genes are given only for firm matches. Size values are once, few and many counts, or a class for expanded clones, and some rows have none.

>TRBJ2-1|TRBV5-4|once|TRBD2
CASSPGGLAGSNEQFF
TGTGCCAGCAGCCCGGGAGGGCTAGCGGGATCCAATGAGCAGTTCTTC
>TRBJ1-5|TRBV6-5|-|-
CASSYRGNQPQHF
TGTGCCAGCAGTTACAGAGGAAATCAGCCCCAGCATTTT
>TRBJ1-1|TRBV7-9|-|-
CASSSQQGSSDTEAFF
TGTGCCAGCAGCTCTCAACAGGGAAGCTCGGACACTGAAGCTTTCTTT
>TRBJ1-5|TRBV29-1|-|-
CSAGRGIRGEPQHF
TGCAGCGCTGGGAGGGGAATAAGGGGTGAGCCCCAGCATTTT
>TRBJ1-2|TRBV6-6|-|-
CASSYWVSDYGYTF
TGTGCCAGCAGTTACTGGGTCAGCGACTATGGCTACACCTTC
>TRBJ2-7|TRBV2|few|TRBD1
CASSIQGIEQYF
TGTGCCAGCAGCATACAGGGGATCGAGCAGTACTTC
>TRBJ2-3|TRBV10-3|-|TRBD2
CAISDGTKGTDTQYF
TGTGCCATTAGCGACGGGACTAAGGGCACAGATACGCAGTATTTT
>TRBJ2-3|TRBV5-4|few|TRBD2
CASSWTSGTFTDTQYF
TGTGCCAGCAGCTGGACTAGCGGGACGTTCACAGATACGCAGTATTTT
>TRBJ2-2|TRBV5-1|once|-
CASSPRTANTGELFF
TGCGCCAGCAGTCCTAGGACTGCGAACACCGGGGAGCTGTTTTTT
>TRBJ2-5|TRBV7-3|-|TRBD1
CASSLAGGAGETQYF
TGTGCCAGCAGCTTAGCAGGGGGCGCGGGAGAGACCCAGTACTTC
>TRBJ2-1|TRBV5-1|few|-
CASSFRDIRGEQFF
TGCGCCAGCAGCTTCCGGGACATCCGGGGTGAGCAGTTCTTC
>TRBJ1-2|TRBV28|-|-
CASRTPRTGANYGYTF
TGTGCCAGCAGAACCCCCAGGACGGGAGCTAACTATGGCTACACCTTC
>TRBJ2-3|TRBV30|-|-
CAWTPGVVDTQYF
TGTGCCTGGACCCCGGGGGTGGTAGATACGCAGTATTTT
>TRBJ1-2|TRBV2|-|-
CASSGGLEEWRGYTF
TGTGCCAGCTCGGGGGGGCTGGAAGAATGGAGGGGCTACACCTTC
>TRBJ2-7|TRBV9|-|TRBD2
CASSAGGAVLYEQYF
TGTGCCAGCAGCGCGGGGGGGGCGGTTCTCTACGAGCAGTACTTC
>TRBJ1-1|TRBV14|-|TRBD1
CASSNSRQGRDTEAFF
TGTGCCAGCAGCAACTCCCGACAGGGTAGGGACACTGAAGCTTTCTTT
>TRBJ1-1|TRBV6-5|-|-
CASSVSEGNTEAFF
TGTGCCAGCAGCGTATCGGAGGGAAACACTGAAGCTTTCTTT
>TRBJ2-7|TRBV14|few|-
CATRKGGGSYEQYF
TGTGCCACCCGAAAGGGGGGGGGCAGCTACGAGCAGTACTTC
>TRBJ2-3|TRBV5-1|-|-
CASSLAVEGTDTQYF
TGCGCCAGCAGCTTGGCCGTGGAGGGCACAGATACGCAGTATTTT
>TRBJ1-1|TRBV10-3|-|-
CATGGGGAIENTEAFF
TGTGCCACAGGCGGTGGGGGGGCTATCGAGAACACTGAAGCTTTCTTT
>TRBJ1-2|TRBV6-1|-|-
CASSSRRGSWGGYTF
TGTGCCAGCAGTTCTCGCAGGGGCTCTTGGGGAGGCTACACCTTC
>TRBJ2-7|TRBV19|-|TRBD2
CASSIGAGGAEQYF
TGTGCCAGTAGTATCGGAGCGGGAGGAGCCGAGCAGTACTTC
>TRBJ1-1|TRBV18|-|-
CASSPYRVSDRGNTEAFF
TGTGCCAGCTCACCATATCGTGTTTCTGATCGGGGGAACACTGAAGCTTTCTTT
>TRBJ1-2|TRBV7-3|-|-
CASSLIAGEGYTF
TGTGCCAGCAGCTTAATTGCGGGGGAGGGCTACACCTTC
>TRBJ1-5|TRBV25-1|-|TRBD1
CASSEDRGNQPQHF
TGTGCCAGCAGTGAGGACAGGGGCAATCAGCCCCAGCATTTT
>TRBJ2-5|TRBV5-1|-|-
CASSFGDQETQYF
TGCGCCAGCAGCTTCGGGGACCAAGAGACCCAGTACTTC
>TRBJ2-1|TRBV15|-|TRBD1
CATRRDRGFYNEQFF
TGTGCCACCAGACGGGACAGGGGGTTCTACAATGAGCAGTTCTTC
>TRBJ1-6|TRBV19|-|-
CASSVVTGYEYNSPLHF
TGTGCCAGTAGTGTCGTTACAGGGTACGAGTATAATTCACCCCTCCACTTT